Included here is one TCR beta chain sequence, with context. This entry is derived from a study of shared clonotypes between healthy human individuals. Measured with immunoSEQ multiplex PCR; TCRdb has only the in-frame clones, and not every one. The sample yields approximately 480,000 clones, 75% to 80% seen once. Every contributor of samples was a Caucasian grown-up residing in Nashville, Tennessee. Deletions cut 4 bases from V and 2 bases from J, with 9 bases between. CDR3 size: 13 residues. Germline V CDR1 and CDR2: LNHDA, SQIVND (reference sequence). The receptor was derived from a woman in her forties in good health. Some clones in this sample may be carry-over from other donors' samples. Sequencing input: PBMCs. V gene TRBV19 combines with J gene TRBJ2-7, with no clear D. CDR3: CASSKGSAYEQYF. The DNA for the CDR3 is TGTGCCAGTAGTAAGGGCTCGGCCTACGAGCAGTACTTC.